A single sample is the source of the 2 T cell receptor beta chains below, sequenced in a study of blood T cell repertoires in COVID-19. Data came from immunoSEQ multiplex PCR; TCRdb stores just in-frame clones and leaves some out. The data contain 350,000 to 400,000 clones, 90% to 95% of them singletons. Material: PBMCs or T cells enriched from blood (not recorded which). Every receptor here comes from a middle-aged woman who had been exposed to COVID-19.

The chain couples TRBV30 to TRBJ2-7; D perhaps matches TRBD2 (6 bases). Germline-derived CDR1 and CDR2 are GTSNPN and SVGIG (reference sequence). The V end was cut by 3 bases, the J end by 0 bases, with 12 bases between. This CDR3 has 14 amino acids. The CDR3 spells CAWREMGGSYEQYF. DNA for the CDR3: TGTGCCTGGAGGGAGATGGGAGGCTCCTACGAGCAGTACTTC.

This clone was seen a handful of times. CDR3 in amino acids: CASNPGQRHEQFF. The CDR3 DNA reads as TGTGCCAGCAACCCGGGACAGCGGCATGAGCAGTTCTTC. The genes are TRBV9 and TRBJ2-1; 7 bases are shared with TRBD1. Germline CDR1 and CDR2: SGDLS and YYNGEE. The CDR3 loop spans 13 amino acids. Losses at the gene ends were 6 bases for V and 8 bases for J; bases not matched to a gene: 8.